Listed here are 4 T cell receptor beta chains from one sample, sequenced in a study of tumor-infiltrating lymphocytes in primary liver carcinoma. A primer matching the constant region was used to make TCR beta cDNA from around 460 ng of total RNA. ARM-PCR was slightly modified, and three nested multiplex PCR rounds with it gave rise to the TCR beta libraries. Rounds one and two of PCR, each of 10 to 11 cycles, were primed with TRBV1-TRBV30 forward primers and a C-beta reverse primer. TCRdb passed the multiplex PCR reads through MiXCR, listing each CDR3 protein once. The repertoire holds tens of thousands of distinct CDR3 sequences, with 75% as singletons. The study co-extracted DNA and RNA from about 20-30 mg of unsorted bulk tissue. Sequencing input: tumor-adjacent normal liver tissue. The receptors were gathered from a man aged 35 to 55 with primary liver carcinoma and hepatitis B virus infection.

Note on this clonotype: No conserved phenylalanine or tryptophan is present at the end of the CDR3, so a read error is the likely explanation. This chain uses TRBV28 with TRBJ1-1; no reliable D call. V lost 7 bases to trimming and J lost 11 bases, with 23 bases between them. Germline-derived CDR1 and CDR2 are MDHEN and SYDVKM. The CDR3 has 14 residues. This chain's CDR3 is CASTPHTSFGLAFL. The DNA of the CDR3 is TGTGCCAGCACTCCACACACGTCGTTTGGGTTGGCTTTCCTT.

With regard to this clonotype: At one boundary the junction diverges from the germline segment, which might be a read error. The chain is built from TRBV7-8 and TRBJ1-2; 7 nucleotides line up with TRBD1. This CDR3 is 14 amino acids long. Germline V gene data show CDR1 as SGHVS and CDR2 as FQNEAQ. As DNA, the CDR3 is TGTGGCAGCAGCTCGCCGGGACAGACTTATGACTACACCTTC. It codes for CGSSSPGQTYDYTF.

As regards this clonotype: The CDR3 carries no conserved terminal phenylalanine or tryptophan, so it likely arises from a read error. No DNA is shown, since the ends of the CDR3 on it are uncertain; the CDR3 is the one TCRdb lists. V usage is TRBV11-1 and J usage is TRBJ2-7. The CDR3 has 13 amino acids, counting both end residues. Germline V CDR1 and CDR2: SGHAT, FQDESV (reference sequence). CDR3: CASRGKRSYEQCI.

Worth noting for this clonotype: The germline gene is not matched at one end of the junction; a read error may be the cause. The chain employs TRBV4-3 and TRBJ1-1, with no clear D. Germline V gene lookup returns CDR1 LGHNA and CDR2 YSLEER. There are 16 residues in the CDR3. CDR3 coding DNA: TGCGCCACCAGCCAAGATGCGGATATCATGAACACTGAAGCTTTCTTT. This gives the protein CATSQDADIMNTEAFF.